This T cell receptor beta chain is from a study of shared clonotypes between healthy human individuals. The repertoire was sequenced with immunoSEQ multiplex PCR; TCRdb's copy has only in-frame clones and lacks some. The sample lists about 1.1 million clones; roughly 80% were seen once. This CDR3 has 11 amino acids. Germline assignment: CDR1 DFQATT and CDR2 SNEGSKA (reference sequence). Trimming removed 3 bases from V and 9 bases from J, with 12 bases in between. Sequencing was performed on memory CD4+ T cells from PBMCs. Subset reported: CD45RA-negative fraction. This rearrangement joins TRBV20-1 to TRBJ2-7, with D possibly TRBD1 on 6 matching bases. This receptor was taken from a man younger than 35 in good health. Some clones in this sample may be carry-over from other donors' samples. CDR3 sequence (DNA): TGCAGTGCTAGTTTGGGGGCAGGGCAGTACTTC. This sequence encodes CSASLGAGQYF.